Following are 2 T cell receptor beta chains from one sample sequenced in a study of spatial heterogeneity in lung cancer (dated 2019 in TCRdb). The library relied on 5' RACE. Sequenced using a NextSeq 500. TCRdb's own reprocessing of the public reads used fastp at Q25 and MiXCR and kept productive beta chains. Entries that share a CDR3 protein sequence are merged under the most common genes and DNA. The sample table records more than 95,000 distinct CDR3 sequences; less than 15% of these occur just once. The ten largest account for 16% of the sample. Per the publication, the time point label means: blood at routine non-recurrence follow-up after resection. Without any cell sorting, TCR sequencing was performed on whole RNA extracted either from tumor and nontumor lung tissue or from cryopreserved PBMC samples. The sequencing here drew on PBMCs, taken at follow-up. The receptors derive from a male donor with early-stage non-small cell lung cancer.

This clonotype was counted at least ten times. V and J are TRBV2 and TRBJ1-5; tentatively, D is TRBD1 (5 bases). V was shortened by 4 bases and J by 1 base, with 8 bases between the two germline ends. The CDR3 is 14 amino acids. CDR1 and CDR2 from the germline V gene are SNHLY and FYNNEI. CDR3 DNA sequence: TGTGCCAGCAGTGCGCAGGGAAGCAATCAGCCCCAGCATTTT. Amino acid sequence: CASSAQGSNQPQHF.

This clonotype was observed a handful of times. The chain recombines TRBV7-8 with TRBJ1-2; 7 positions agree with TRBD1. The V segment lost 5 bases and the J segment 7 bases; nucleotides outside the gene matches: 4. CDR3 length: 12 amino acids. Germline assignment: CDR1 SGHVS and CDR2 FQNEAQ. The CDR3 DNA sequence: TGTGCCAGCAGCCACGACAGGGTTGGCTACACCTTC. It is translated as CASSHDRVGYTF.